The 23 T cell receptor beta chains reported below all come from one sample, sequenced in a study of blood T cell repertoires in COVID-19. Libraries were prepared by immunoSEQ multiplex PCR; TCRdb keeps only in-frame clonotypes and omits some of them. This sample has some 150,000 clones, with 70% to 90% found just once. The specimen was peripheral blood. The source of these receptors is a woman older than 75 in a cohort sampled during active or convalescent COVID-19.

CDR3 in amino acids: CSATEETQYF. CDR3 sequence (DNA): TGCAGTGCTACAGAAGAGACCCAGTACTTC. The J gene is TRBJ2-5, the V gene TRBV20-1; D remains unclear. Germline V gene data show CDR1 as DFQATT and CDR2 as SNEGSKA (reference sequence). This CDR3 has 10 residues. The V gene lost 4 bases and the J gene lost 3 bases, with 3 bases spanning the gap.

This chain joins TRBV18 and TRBJ2-1; 12 bases align to TRBD2. This CDR3 spans 16 amino acids. The germline V gene encodes CDR1 KGHSH and CDR2 LQKENI. V was pared by 3 bases and J by 9 bases, with 9 bases of the junction left unmatched. The CDR3 DNA is TGTGCCAGCTCACCCAGAGGACTAGCGGGAACGGGTGAGCAGTTCTTC. Encoded protein: CASSPRGLAGTGEQFF.

This clone was found once. This chain connects TRBV24-1 to TRBJ2-1, with 7 nucleotides matching TRBD2. This CDR3 spans 20 amino acids. V lost 3 bases to trimming and J lost 0 bases; unmatched junction nucleotides: 16. Germline V gene lookup returns CDR1 KGHDR and CDR2 SFDVKD. CDR3 sequence (DNA): TGTGCCACCAGTGATCCCTCCGGTCGGGAGGCCTTACGCTCCTACAATGAGCAGTTCTTC. Translated: CATSDPSGREALRSYNEQFF.

J is TRBJ2-2 and V is TRBV6-2 or TRBV6-3; 8 nucleotides line up with TRBD1. Germline lookup yields CDR1 MNHEY and CDR2 SVGEGT. CDR3 size: 16 residues. V trimming: 2 bases; J trimming: 7 bases; junction bases outside the gene matches: 9. The CDR3 spells CASSYPRTGIGGELFF. The CDR3 DNA is TGTGCCAGCAGTTACCCCCGGACAGGGATCGGCGGGGAGCTGTTTTTT.

The rearrangement links TRBV5-1 to TRBJ2-3, with TRBD1 matching over 9 bases. V shed 4 bases and J 2 bases; nucleotides not matched to a gene: 20. Germline CDR1 is SGHRS and CDR2 is YFSETQ. There are 20 residues in the CDR3. CDR3 bases: TGCGCCAGCAGCACAGGATTGGGACAGGGTATGCGGTGGGTCACAGATACGCAGTATTTT. As protein: CASSTGLGQGMRWVTDTQYF. Based on the CDR3 plus reference TRBV5-1 and TRBJ2-3, the full variable domain is KAGVTQTPRYLIKTRGQQVTLSCSPISGHRSVSWYQQTPGQGLQFLFEYFSETQRNKGNFPGRFSGRQFSNSRSEMNVSTLELGDSALYLCASSTGLGQGMRWVTDTQYFGPGTRLTVL.

V is TRBV5-1 and J is TRBJ1-2, with D hard to call. Trimming removed 3 bases at V and 7 bases at J, with 19 bases between. Germline V gene lookup returns CDR1 SGHRS and CDR2 YFSETQ. This CDR3 is 15 amino acids long. CDR3 protein: CASSSLDGRASGYTF. The CDR3 nucleotides are TGCGCCAGCAGCTCACTTGACGGGCGGGCCAGTGGCTACACCTTC.

The chain links TRBV5-1 to TRBJ2-1; tentative D call: TRBD1 (6 bases). The germline V and J ends were trimmed by 2 bases and 9 bases, with 21 bases remaining between them. The CDR3 runs to 16 residues. Germline V gene sequence: CDR1 SGHRS, CDR2 YFSETQ. Here the CDR3 reads CASSFSVAGDASEQFF. DNA for the CDR3: TGCGCCAGCAGCTTTTCCGTGGCAGGGGACGCCAGTGAGCAGTTCTTC.

The V gene is TRBV30, the J gene TRBJ1-5, with 9 bases fitting TRBD1. The germline CDR1 and CDR2 sequences are GTSNPN and SVGIG (reference sequence). The CDR3 is made up of 14 amino acids. The V segment lost 1 base and the J segment 5 bases; nucleotides outside the gene matches: 3. The chain's CDR3 is CAWSAGQGYQPQHF. CDR3 coding DNA: TGTGCCTGGAGTGCCGGACAGGGGTATCAGCCCCAGCATTTT.

This clone was observed a few times. The chain is built from TRBV28 and TRBJ1-5; D is uncertain. CDR3 size: 18 residues. CDR1 and CDR2 (germline): MDHEN, SYDVKM. The V and J ends lost 6 bases and 3 bases respectively, with 24 bases between them. CDR3 coding DNA: TGTGCCAGCAGCCCCCTGAGCTCGGGCGCGGGCCACAATCAGCCCCAGCATTTT. This sequence encodes CASSPLSSGAGHNQPQHF.

The chain combines TRBV21-1 with TRBJ2-7; the table's D call TRBD2 went unverified against the DNA. TRBV21-1 constitutes a pseudogene. CDR3 length: 12 amino acids. The CDR3 DNA reads TGTGCCAGCACCAAGAGGCGCTACGAGCAGTACGTC. It encodes CASTKRRYEQYV.

The V gene is TRBV19, the J gene TRBJ1-1; 9 bases fit TRBD1. The CDR3 has 13 residues. Germline-derived CDR1 and CDR2 are LNHDA and SQIVND (reference sequence). J gave up 3 bases and V 6 bases, and 2 bases lay outside the gene matches. The CDR3 spells CASSRDRDTEAFF. The CDR3 nucleotides read TGTGCCAGTAGCCGGGACAGGGACACTGAAGCTTTCTTT.

The genes are TRBV9 and TRBJ1-2; D gene unclear. Germline lookup yields CDR1 SGDLS and CDR2 YYNGEE. The V end was cut by 0 bases, the J end by 5 bases, with 14 bases between. The CDR3 runs 15 residues. The CDR3 is CASSVDPGGQYGYTF. CDR3 DNA sequence: TGTGCCAGCAGCGTAGATCCCGGAGGGCAGTATGGCTACACCTTC.

The CDR3 DNA sequence: TGTGCCACCAGTGAAGCGACAGGGAGCGATACGCAGTATTTT. The encoded protein is CATSEATGSDTQYF. The rearrangement joins TRBV24-1 to TRBJ2-3; TRBD1 matches 7 bases. This CDR3 contains 14 residues. V gave up 4 bases and J gave up 6 bases; unmatched junction bases: 6. Germline V gene sequence: CDR1 KGHDR, CDR2 SFDVKD.

The chain recombines TRBV11-3 with TRBJ2-7; 8 nucleotides agree with TRBD1. V lost 1 base to trimming and J lost 2 bases; unmatched junction nucleotides: 7. The CDR3 extends over 16 amino acids. Germline V gives CDR1 SGHNT, CDR2 YENEEA. CDR3 loop: CASSLGAGGATYEQYV. Written as DNA, the CDR3 is TGTGCCAGCAGCTTAGGAGCAGGGGGCGCTACCTACGAGCAGTACGTC.

This chain uses TRBV19 with TRBJ2-3; TRBD2 matches 7 bases. CDR1 and CDR2 (germline): LNHDA, SQIVND (reference sequence). This CDR3 spans 15 amino acids. The V and J ends lost 3 bases and 1 base, in that order; junction bases with no gene match: 4. CDR3 protein: CASSISSGGTDTQYF. CDR3 nucleotides: TGTGCCAGTAGTATTTCGAGCGGGGGCACAGATACGCAGTATTTT.

The rearrangement links TRBV6-5 to TRBJ1-1, with D unresolved. V lost 6 bases, J lost 3 bases, and 11 bases lay in between. The CDR3 contains 13 residues. Germline V gene lookup returns CDR1 MNHEY and CDR2 SVGAGI. The CDR3: CASRQVPDTEAFF. For the CDR3, the DNA is TGTGCCAGCAGGCAGGTCCCTGACACTGAAGCTTTCTTT.

This clone was seen ten or more times. The chain couples TRBV24-1 to TRBJ1-2; the D is unclear. Trimming removed 7 bases from V and 3 bases from J, with 5 bases in between. The CDR3 covers 11 residues. The germline CDR1 and CDR2 sequences are KGHDR and SFDVKD. The DNA of the CDR3 is TGTGCCACCAGGGCGGACTATGGCTACACCTTC. This gives the protein CATRADYGYTF.

J is TRBJ2-7 and V is TRBV19, with D possibly TRBD1 on 5 matching bases. Germline CDR1 reads LNHDA; CDR2 reads SQIVND (reference sequence). The ends were cut back, 1 base at V and 2 bases at J, with 12 bases in the middle. The CDR3 runs 15 residues. The CDR3 loop reads CASSIAPGRTYEQYF. CDR3 nucleotides: TGTGCCAGTAGTATAGCCCCAGGGCGAACCTACGAGCAGTACTTC.

This sequence joins TRBV10-3 and TRBJ2-3, with 10 positions matching TRBD2. Per the germline V gene, CDR1 is ENHRY and CDR2 is SYGVKD. The junction had 2 bases not matched to a gene; V was cut back by 3 bases and J by 2 bases. The CDR3 length is 15 residues. The CDR3 DNA reads TGTGCCATCAGTGAAGCGGGGGGGAACACAGATACGCAGTATTTT. This encodes CAISEAGGNTDTQYF.

The chain is built from TRBV7-6 and TRBJ1-1, with D possibly being TRBD1 (5 bases). The CDR3 consists of 16 residues. The V end lost 2 bases, the J end lost 0 bases, and 13 bases lay between the germline ends. CDR1 is SGHVS, CDR2 FNYEAQ, per germline. The CDR3 DNA sequence: TGTGCCAGCAGCTTACTCTCCCAGACAGTGAACACTGAAGCTTTCTTT. Residues: CASSLLSQTVNTEAFF.

The rearrangement links TRBV5-1 to TRBJ2-3; 10 bases match TRBD2. The CDR3 spans 16 residues. Trimming at V came to 5 bases and at J to 1 base, leaving 7 bases not matched to a gene. CDR1 SGHRS and CDR2 YFSETQ come from the germline V gene. The CDR3 protein is CASSWRLAGRTDTQYF. Written as DNA, the CDR3 is TGCGCCAGCAGTTGGAGACTAGCGGGTCGCACAGATACGCAGTATTTT. Full variable domain (rest looked up from reference TRBV5-1 and TRBJ2-3): KAGVTQTPRYLIKTRGQQVTLSCSPISGHRSVSWYQQTPGQGLQFLFEYFSETQRNKGNFPGRFSGRQFSNSRSEMNVSTLELGDSALYLCASSWRLAGRTDTQYFGPGTRLTVL.

This clone was observed a handful of times. The chain has TRBV29-1 and TRBJ1-1; D is undetermined. CDR3 length: 13 residues. Germline V gene data show CDR1 as SQVTM and CDR2 as ANQGSEA. With 7 bases removed from V and 1 base from J, the gap between germline ends came to 13 bases. The CDR3 DNA reads as TGCAGCGGGTACACGGCAGGGAACACTGAAGCTTTCTTT. Translating gives CSGYTAGNTEAFF.

The V and J genes are TRBV30 and TRBJ1-5; the match to TRBD1 covers 8 bases. The CDR3 runs 15 residues. V lost 2 bases, J lost 5 bases, and 8 bases stayed unmatched. In germline, CDR1 is GTSNPN, CDR2 SVGIG (reference sequence). The CDR3 DNA is TGTGCCTGGAGTCGACTGACAGGGGTGGATCAGCCCCAGCATTTT. This translates into CAWSRLTGVDQPQHF. The full variable domain, rest sourced from reference TRBV30 and TRBJ1-5, is SQTIHQWPATLVQPVGSPLSLECTVEGTSNPNLYWYRQAAGRGLQLLFYSVGIGQISSEVPQNLSASRPQDRQFILSSKKLLLSDSGFYLCAWSRLTGVDQPQHFGDGTRLSIL.